Below, 32 T cell receptor beta chains from the same sample are listed, as sequenced in a study of cytomegalovirus exposure and HLA in healthy donors. The PCR made use of 60 Vbeta and 13 Jbeta primers. The assay was immunoSEQ multiplex PCR, and TCRdb's table has in-frame clones only and misses some. The sample lists fewer than 200,000 clones, over 75% occurring once. The specimen sequenced was PBMCs. The receptor set was obtained from a girl in the first two years of life in good health and CMV-seronegative.

The V and J genes are TRBV27 and TRBJ1-6, with 8 bases identical to TRBD1. The length of the CDR3 is 16 residues. Germline CDR1 reads MNHEY; CDR2 reads SMNVEV (reference sequence). The J segment lost 1 base and the V segment lost 5 bases, leaving 4 bases of the junction unmatched. CDR3 nucleotides: TGTGCCAGCAGTCCGCAGGGGGCATCCTATAATTCACCCCTCCACTTT. Residues: CASSPQGASYNSPLHF.

This chain connects TRBV14 to TRBJ1-6; TRBD1 might be the D (5 bases). Germline CDR1 is SGHDN and CDR2 is FVKESK. This CDR3 is 17 amino acids long. V was pared by 4 bases and J by 3 bases, with 16 bases between. CDR3 protein: CASSPTGDSHYNSPLHF. DNA for the CDR3: TGTGCCAGCAGCCCCACCGGCGACAGTCACTATAATTCACCCCTCCACTTT.

The chain employs TRBV15 and TRBJ2-1; a possible D gene is TRBD1 (5 bases). This CDR3 spans 14 amino acids. Germline values: CDR1 LNHNV, CDR2 YYDKDF (reference sequence). V lost 1 base and J 6 bases, leaving 10 bases between the germline ends. This CDR3 is CATSRATVSNEQFF. The CDR3 DNA sequence: TGTGCCACCAGCAGAGCGACAGTTAGCAATGAGCAGTTCTTC.

The chain has TRBV7-3 and TRBJ2-1; TRBD2 matches at 10 bases. In germline, CDR1 is SGHTA, CDR2 FQGTGA. Unmatched junction bases numbered 13, after V lost 1 base and J lost 7 bases. This CDR3 has 18 amino acids. CDR3 nucleotides: TGTGCCAGCAGCTTAAGGGGAGCTAGCGGGAGCTCGGGGAATGAGCAGTTCTTC. Translation gives CASSLRGASGSSGNEQFF.

The rearrangement links TRBV14 to TRBJ2-3; 10 positions match TRBD2. This CDR3 region has 19 residues. J gave up 2 bases and V 2 bases, and 13 bases lay outside the gene matches. CDR1 is SGHDN and CDR2 is FVKESK in the germline V gene. Here the CDR3 DNA reads TGTGCCAGCAGCCAACTACGGGTTCTAGCGGGAGTGCCCACAGATACGCAGTATTTT. Protein product: CASSQLRVLAGVPTDTQYF.

This clone was seen more than once but under ten times. The V and J genes are TRBV4-1 and TRBJ2-5; 7 bases fit TRBD2. The germline gives CDR1 MGHRA, CDR2 YSYEKL. Losses at the gene ends were 0 bases for V and 5 bases for J; bases not matched to a gene: 6. The CDR3 sequence is 15 residues long. The CDR3 DNA reads as TGCGCCAGCAGCCAAGATGAAGGGACTACGGAGACCCAGTACTTC. It yields the protein CASSQDEGTTETQYF.

The chain combines TRBV7-3 with TRBJ1-2, with 8 bases matching TRBD1. Trimming cost V 5 bases and J 11 bases; bases outside gene matches: 10. Per the germline V gene, CDR1 is SGHTA and CDR2 is FQGTGA. CDR3 size: 13 residues. The CDR3 here is CASSMDRDWGYTF. The CDR3, as DNA: TGTGCCAGCAGCATGGACAGGGATTGGGGGTACACCTTC.

This chain uses TRBV27 with TRBJ1-2, with D hard to call. The CDR3 length is 15 residues. Germline V gene lookup returns CDR1 MNHEY and CDR2 SMNVEV (reference sequence). The germline V and J ends were trimmed by 3 bases and 3 bases, with 14 bases remaining between them. CDR3 DNA sequence: TGTGCCAGCAGTTTCAGCCCCGGGAGTTACTATGGCTACACCTTC. Translation: CASSFSPGSYYGYTF.

The chain combines TRBV6-5 with TRBJ1-5, with D uncertain. Per the germline V gene, CDR1 is MNHEY and CDR2 is SVGAGI. CDR3 length: 15 residues. With 5 bases removed from V and 3 bases from J, the gap between germline ends came to 14 bases. CDR3 in amino acids: CASSASGPANQPQHF. The CDR3 DNA sequence: TGTGCCAGCAGTGCGTCTGGGCCGGCCAATCAGCCCCAGCATTTT.

The rearrangement links TRBV10-3 to TRBJ1-2; D is undetermined. The V end was cut by 7 bases, the J end by 4 bases, with 16 bases between. This CDR3 contains 14 residues. Germline values: CDR1 ENHRY, CDR2 SYGVKD. Here the CDR3 reads CAINLEVGTYGYTF. CDR3 sequence (DNA): TGTGCCATCAACCTGGAGGTCGGTACCTATGGCTACACCTTC.

This rearrangement joins TRBV5-6 to TRBJ2-2; 8 nucleotides align to TRBD2. Looked up from germline, CDR1 is SGHDT and CDR2 is YYEEEE. The CDR3 is 16 amino acids. V trimming: 2 bases; J trimming: 5 bases; junction bases outside the gene matches: 8. CDR3 residues: CASSFGTRGKTGELFF. DNA of the CDR3: TGTGCCAGCAGCTTCGGGACTAGGGGAAAGACCGGGGAGCTGTTTTTT.

This chain links TRBV2 with TRBJ1-6, with TRBD1 matching over 7 bases. CDR1 and CDR2 from the germline V gene are SNHLY and FYNNEI. The V gene end was trimmed by 2 bases and the J gene end by 8 bases; junction bases not matched to a gene: 9. The CDR3 spans 16 residues. The CDR3: CASSETTDRRDSPLHF. In DNA form, the CDR3 reads TGTGCCAGCAGTGAAACCACGGACAGGCGCGATTCACCCCTCCACTTT.

V is TRBV5-1 and J is TRBJ2-3; D unclear. Per germline, CDR1 SGHRS and CDR2 YFSETQ. With 4 bases removed from V and 0 bases from J, the gap between germline ends came to 3 bases. The CDR3 has 12 amino acids. The CDR3 DNA reads TGCGCCAGCAGCGCGAGCACAGATACGCAGTATTTT. Encoded protein: CASSASTDTQYF.

The V and J genes are TRBV6-1 and TRBJ1-5; possibly TRBD1 for D (5 bases). The germline V and J ends were trimmed by 0 bases and 6 bases, with 12 bases remaining between them. The V gene's germline CDR1 is MNHNS and CDR2 SASEGT. The CDR3 is 15 amino acids. CDR3 in amino acids: CASSEAQAFRQPQHF. In DNA, the CDR3 is TGTGCCAGCAGTGAAGCACAGGCGTTCCGTCAGCCCCAGCATTTT.

This chain links TRBV30 with TRBJ2-3, with 10 bases matching TRBD2. The V and J ends lost 8 bases and 4 bases, in that order; junction bases with no gene match: 9. The CDR3 length is 14 residues. CDR1 is GTSNPN and CDR2 is SVGIG in the germline V gene (reference sequence). The CDR3, as DNA: TGTGCCAGTACAGCGGGGGGGCCCGCAGATACGCAGTATTTT. As protein: CASTAGGPADTQYF.

This clone appeared a few times. This sequence joins TRBV5-1 and TRBJ1-2, with D tentatively TRBD1 (6 bases). Germline values: CDR1 SGHRS, CDR2 YFSETQ. The CDR3 consists of 14 residues. The V gene lost 0 bases and the J gene lost 12 bases, with 18 bases spanning the gap. CDR3 region: CASSLAPWTEVNTF. As DNA, the CDR3 is TGCGCCAGCAGCTTGGCCCCCTGGACAGAGGTAAACACCTTC. Together with reference TRBV5-1 and TRBJ1-2, the CDR3 gives the full variable domain: KAGVTQTPRYLIKTRGQQVTLSCSPISGHRSVSWYQQTPGQGLQFLFEYFSETQRNKGNFPGRFSGRQFSNSRSEMNVSTLELGDSALYLCASSLAPWTEVNTFGSGTRLTVV.

The chain joins TRBV25-1 to TRBJ1-1, with D perhaps TRBD1 (5 bases). This CDR3 is built from 15 residues. Germline V gene data show CDR1 as MGHDK and CDR2 as SYGVNS. V was shortened by 4 bases and J by 1 base, with 13 bases between the two germline ends. The CDR3 region is CASSGPFGGNTEAFF. The CDR3 bases are TGTGCCAGCAGTGGGCCCTTCGGGGGGAACACTGAAGCTTTCTTT.

This sequence joins TRBV5-1 and TRBJ2-5; TRBD2 might be the D (5 bases). TRBJ2-7 explains the end of the DNA better; the J call may be wrong. The length of the CDR3 is 13 residues. Germline values: CDR1 SGHRS, CDR2 YFSETQ. This chain's CDR3 is CASSLGADYEQYF. As DNA, the CDR3 is TGCGCCAGCAGCTTGGGAGCGGATTACGAGCAGTACTTC.

The chain links TRBV5-4 to TRBJ2-5, with 9 bases matching TRBD1. The J call is doubtful: the DNA matches TRBJ2-7 better. The length of the CDR3 is 13 residues. Germline CDR1 reads SGHNT; CDR2 reads YYREEE (reference sequence). In DNA, the CDR3 is TGTGCCAGCAGCTCGGACAGGGGCTACGAGCAGTACTTC. It is translated as CASSSDRGYEQYF.

The genes are TRBV6-5 and TRBJ2-3; no clear D gene. Germline loops: CDR1 MNHEY, CDR2 SVGAGI. V lost 3 bases and J lost 2, with 9 bases in between. The CDR3 contains 14 residues. The CDR3 sequence is CASSYVRFTDTQYF. CDR3 DNA sequence: TGTGCCAGCAGTTATGTGAGATTCACAGATACGCAGTATTTT.

V usage is TRBV19 and J usage is TRBJ2-3; possibly TRBD2 for D (5 bases). Germline V gene data show CDR1 as LNHDA and CDR2 as SQIVND (reference sequence). The length of the CDR3 is 17 residues. V lost 1 base and J lost 2, with 16 bases in between. The CDR3 coding sequence is TGTGCCAGTAGTATAGTTTTCCCGGACTTCTCCACAGATACGCAGTATTTT. Encoded protein: CASSIVFPDFSTDTQYF.

The rearrangement joins TRBV12-2 to TRBJ2-1; the table calls TRBD1, which could not be checked here. TRBV12-2 counts as a pseudogene. The CDR3 sequence is 15 residues long. The CDR3 DNA reads TGTGCAAGTCGTTTAGGACAGGGGGAAAACAATGAGCAGTTCTTC. It is translated as CASRLGQGENNEQFF.

The chain recombines TRBV27 with TRBJ2-1; 9 nucleotides match TRBD1. V trimming: 4 bases; J trimming: 8 bases; junction bases outside the gene matches: 9. The CDR3 totals 15 residues. The germline gives CDR1 MNHEY, CDR2 SMNVEV (reference sequence). Written as DNA, the CDR3 is TGTGCCAGCAGTTACGGGGGACAGGGTTCACATGAGCAGTTCTTC. It translates to CASSYGGQGSHEQFF.

This chain links TRBV4-3 with TRBJ1-4; D remains unclear. Between the trimmed V and J ends, which lost 0 bases and 5 bases, there was a span of 10 bases. Looked up from germline, CDR1 is LGHNA and CDR2 is YSLEER. This CDR3 comprises 15 residues. CDR3 nucleotides: TGCGCCAGCAGCCAAGATTTCCGGGTCAATGAAAAACTGTTTTTT. Protein product: CASSQDFRVNEKLFF.

This clone was seen more than once but under ten times. The chain combines TRBV25-1 with TRBJ1-1; D perhaps matches TRBD1 (5 bases). The V gene's germline CDR1 is MGHDK and CDR2 SYGVNS. This CDR3 contains 11 residues. V was cut by 10 bases and J by 1 base, with 7 bases left in between. The CDR3 loop reads CAKQENTEAFF. The CDR3 bases are TGTGCCAAACAGGAGAACACTGAAGCTTTCTTT. The entire variable domain, with the rest obtained from reference TRBV25-1 and TRBJ1-1, is as follows: EADIYQTPRYLVIGTGKKITLECSQTMGHDKMYWYQQDPGMELHLIHYSYGVNSTEKGDLSSESTVSRIRTEHFPLTLESARPSHTSQYLCAKQENTEAFFGQGTRLTVV.

V usage is TRBV25-1 and J usage is TRBJ2-5; 7 bases are shared with TRBD2. After removal of 3 bases from V and 2 bases from J, the junction contained 3 bases not matched to a gene. The CDR3 consists of 14 residues. Germline CDR1 reads MGHDK; CDR2 reads SYGVNS. The CDR3 coding sequence is TGTGCCAGCAGTGAGGGAGGGGAACAAGAGACCCAGTACTTC. The encoded protein is CASSEGGEQETQYF. Variable domain in full (rest from reference TRBV25-1 and TRBJ2-5): EADIYQTPRYLVIGTGKKITLECSQTMGHDKMYWYQQDPGMELHLIHYSYGVNSTEKGDLSSESTVSRIRTEHFPLTLESARPSHTSQYLCASSEGGEQETQYFGPGTRLLVL.

V and J are TRBV30 and TRBJ1-2; no firm D call. Trimming stripped 0 bases from V and 7 bases from J, with 15 bases between. The germline CDR1 and CDR2 sequences are GTSNPN and SVGIG (reference sequence). The CDR3 extends over 14 amino acids. The CDR3 here is CAWSVDGVFGGYTF. The CDR3, as DNA: TGTGCCTGGAGTGTAGACGGGGTATTTGGTGGCTACACCTTC.

V gene TRBV4-2 combines with J gene TRBJ2-1, with 11 nucleotides matching TRBD2. Per germline, CDR1 LGHNA and CDR2 YNFKEQ. Trimming took 4 bases from V and 7 from J; bases not matched to a gene: 6. The CDR3 is 15 residues long. The CDR3 nucleotides are TGTGCCAGCAGCCCCAATAGCGGGGGGGTTAATGAGCAGTTCTTC. This encodes CASSPNSGGVNEQFF.

The J gene is TRBJ2-7, the V gene TRBV7-2, with a weak D call TRBD2 (7 bases). Germline-derived CDR1 and CDR2 are SGHTA and FQGNSA. The CDR3 spans 14 residues. Between the trimmed V and J ends, which lost 5 bases and 2 bases, there was a span of 13 bases. The CDR3: CASSPSGTPYEQYF. CDR3 coding DNA: TGTGCCAGCAGCCCAAGCGGGACACCCTACGAGCAGTACTTC.

The gene calls are TRBV5-6 and TRBJ1-6; tentative D call: TRBD1 (6 bases). This CDR3 region has 15 residues. The germline V gene encodes CDR1 SGHDT and CDR2 YYEEEE. The V end lost 3 bases, the J end lost 9 bases, and 16 bases lay between the germline ends. The chain's CDR3 is CASSWGRGPGSPLHF. For the CDR3, the DNA is TGTGCCAGCAGCTGGGGGCGGGGGCCTGGTTCACCCCTCCACTTT.

The chain joins TRBV7-3 to TRBJ2-5, with D unresolved. V lost 4 bases to trimming and J lost 7 bases, with 10 bases between them. The germline V gene has CDR1 SGHTA and CDR2 FQGTGA. The CDR3 contains 12 residues. Here the CDR3 DNA reads TGTGCCAGCAGCTCCTCTACCGGGACCCAGTACTTC. It codes for CASSSSTGTQYF.

The chain employs TRBV5-1 and TRBJ2-2, with D perhaps matching TRBD2 (6 bases). Per germline, CDR1 SGHRS and CDR2 YFSETQ. The CDR3 sequence is 19 residues long. Trimming removed 1 base at V and 5 bases at J, with 24 bases between. This CDR3 is CASSLILARTGERTGELFF. The CDR3 coding sequence is TGCGCCAGCAGCTTGATCCTAGCCCGAACGGGGGAAAGAACCGGGGAGCTGTTTTTT.